Below are 11 T cell receptor beta chains sequenced from a single sample in a study of shared clonotypes between healthy human individuals. The repertoire was sequenced with immunoSEQ multiplex PCR; TCRdb's copy has only in-frame clones and lacks some. The sample shows about 2 million clones, around 96% of them seen only once. Naive CD8 cells were CD45RO-negative, positively selected for CCR7, excluding terminally differentiated effector memory CD45RA+ cells. The specimen was naive CD8+ T cells sorted from blood. Receptor source: a man aged 18 to 29 in good health.

The chain employs TRBV5-1 and TRBJ2-7; D ambiguous. Trimming took 0 bases from V and 4 from J, leaving 11 bases between them. The CDR3 sequence is 14 residues long. Germline CDR1 is SGHRS and CDR2 is YFSETQ. The CDR3 coding sequence is TGCGCCAGCAGCTTGGACGGCCATCAGTACGAGCAGTACTTC. This sequence encodes CASSLDGHQYEQYF. The full variable domain, its missing parts supplied by reference TRBV5-1 and TRBJ2-7, is KAGVTQTPRYLIKTRGQQVTLSCSPISGHRSVSWYQQTPGQGLQFLFEYFSETQRNKGNFPGRFSGRQFSNSRSEMNVSTLELGDSALYLCASSLDGHQYEQYFGPGTRLTVT.

This clone is a singleton in its sample. V and J are TRBV7-6 and TRBJ2-2, with TRBD1 matching 9 bases. Per the germline V gene, CDR1 is SGHVS and CDR2 is FNYEAQ. The length of the CDR3 is 17 residues. J gave up 3 bases and V 4 bases, and 9 bases lay outside the gene matches. DNA of the CDR3: TGTGCCAGCAGCTACAAAACAGGGGGCGCGGACACCGGGGAGCTGTTTTTT. Translating gives CASSYKTGGADTGELFF.

The chain has TRBV7-2 and TRBJ1-2; 11 bases agree with TRBD1. This CDR3 spans 15 amino acids. Germline values: CDR1 SGHTA, CDR2 FQGNSA. V was pared by 5 bases and J by 3 bases, with 5 bases of the junction left unmatched. The chain's CDR3 is CASSEGQGVDYGYTF. The CDR3 DNA reads TGTGCCAGCAGCGAGGGACAGGGGGTCGACTATGGCTACACCTTC. Complete variable domain (other parts from reference TRBV7-2 and TRBJ1-2): GAGVSQSPSNKVTEKGKDVELRCDPISGHTALYWYRQSLGQGLEFLIYFQGNSAPDKSGLPSDRFSAERTGGSVSTLTIQRTQQEDSAVYLCASSEGQGVDYGYTFGSGTRLTVV.

This chain links TRBV4-1 with TRBJ1-1; D is unresolved. The ends were cut back, 4 bases at V and 1 base at J, with 7 bases in the middle. Germline CDR1 reads MGHRA; CDR2 reads YSYEKL. The CDR3 is 13 residues long. CDR3 in DNA: TGCGCCAGCAGCCCCCCGGGGAACACTGAAGCTTTCTTT. Translated: CASSPPGNTEAFF.

The rearrangement links TRBV5-4 to TRBJ2-4, with 13 bases identical to TRBD2. CDR3 size: 16 residues. Germline CDR1 is SGHNT and CDR2 is YYREEE (reference sequence). V gave up 4 bases and J gave up 4 bases; unmatched junction bases: 5. The CDR3: CASSPGLAGDKNIQYF. In DNA, the CDR3 is TGTGCCAGCAGCCCAGGACTAGCGGGGGATAAAAACATTCAGTACTTC.

The V and J genes are TRBV28 and TRBJ1-3; no clear D. CDR3 size: 16 residues. V gave up 6 bases and J gave up 5 bases, with 20 bases separating them. Germline CDR1 and CDR2: MDHEN and SYDVKM. The CDR3 loop reads CASRERHEGIRNTIYF. CDR3 coding DNA: TGTGCCAGCAGGGAACGACACGAAGGAATCAGAAACACCATATATTTT.

The gene calls are TRBV19 and TRBJ2-7; tentatively, D is TRBD2 (5 bases). CDR3 length: 14 amino acids. Trimming took off 0 bases at V and 3 bases at J, with 9 bases between the two ends. Germline V gene lookup returns CDR1 LNHDA and CDR2 SQIVND (reference sequence). The CDR3 reads CASSIDWESYEQYF. The CDR3 DNA follows: TGTGCCAGTAGTATAGATTGGGAGAGCTACGAGCAGTACTTC.

V is TRBV4-1 and J is TRBJ2-1; 9 bases line up with TRBD2. From germline, CDR1 is MGHRA and CDR2 YSYEKL. The CDR3 covers 15 residues. After removal of 2 bases from V and 6 bases from J, the junction contained 5 bases not matched to a gene. CDR3 residues: CASSQILAGSNEQFF. CDR3 bases: TGCGCCAGCAGCCAAATCCTAGCGGGGTCCAATGAGCAGTTCTTC.

The rearrangement links TRBV10-2 to TRBJ1-6; D is undetermined. The germline CDR1 and CDR2 sequences are WSHSY and SAAADI. Trimming cost V 0 bases and J 9 bases, with 18 bases left between them. The CDR3 is 17 residues long. The chain's CDR3 is CASSESAMMNSGSPLHF. The CDR3 region has the DNA TGCGCCAGCAGTGAGTCGGCGATGATGAACTCCGGTTCACCCCTCCACTTT.

This chain uses TRBV7-9 with TRBJ2-5; 7 bases align to TRBD2. The CDR3 extends over 15 amino acids. V was pared by 5 bases and J by 5 bases, with 11 bases of the junction left unmatched. Per the germline V gene, CDR1 is SEHNR and CDR2 is FQNEAQ (reference sequence). This CDR3 is CASSLSLTSSETQYF. The CDR3 DNA sequence: TGTGCCAGCAGCCTCTCCCTGACTAGCTCGGAGACCCAGTACTTC.

This sequence joins TRBV7-8 and TRBJ2-5, with 7 bases lining up with TRBD1. From germline, CDR1 is SGHVS and CDR2 FQNEAQ. The CDR3 is 15 amino acids. J was trimmed by 6 bases and V by 3 bases; bases with no gene match: 10. Written as DNA, the CDR3 is TGTGCCAGCAGCTTTCTCAAGGGACAGACGAAGACCCAGTACTTC. It translates to CASSFLKGQTKTQYF.